This passage covers 29 T cell receptor beta chains from one sample sequenced in a study of blood T cell repertoires in COVID-19 (dated by TCRdb to 2019 to 2021). Library preparation employed the immunoSEQ multiplex PCR assay. TCRdb took over this immuneACCESS table, retaining in-frame rearrangements with V and J assigned. Such tables are incomplete; in checked studies, under half of the missing clones stem from an unresolved V gene, and the remainder is unexplained. This sample has more than 100,000 clones in its table, and around 84% of those were observed once. The ten largest clonotypes hold 3.9% of the sample. The source material was PBMCs or T cells enriched from blood (not recorded which). Receptors originate from a woman in her 30s who had recovered from COVID-19.

The chain combines TRBV5-1 with TRBJ2-5; 9 nucleotides line up with TRBD2. This CDR3 comprises 15 residues. The V gene's germline CDR1 is SGHRS and CDR2 YFSETQ. After removal of 0 bases from V and 3 bases from J, the junction contained 3 bases not matched to a gene. CDR3 nucleotides: TGCGCCAGCAGCTTGGCCAGCGGGAGGAAAGAGACCCAGTACTTC. The encoded protein is CASSLASGRKETQYF. Full variable domain (remainder filled in from reference TRBV5-1 and TRBJ2-5): KAGVTQTPRYLIKTRGQQVTLSCSPISGHRSVSWYQQTPGQGLQFLFEYFSETQRNKGNFPGRFSGRQFSNSRSEMNVSTLELGDSALYLCASSLASGRKETQYFGPGTRLLVL.

The genes are TRBV5-1 and TRBJ1-4; D not resolved. V lost 1 base, J lost 0 bases, and 13 bases lay in between. Germline V lookup: CDR1 SGHRS, CDR2 YFSETQ. The CDR3 length is 17 residues. The CDR3 protein is CASSLLYGSTTNEKLFF. Written as DNA, the CDR3 is TGCGCCAGCAGCTTGCTATACGGGTCAACAACTAATGAAAAACTGTTTTTT.

Worth noting for this clone: The sample holds other DNA sequences that translate to the same CDR3. The J gene is TRBJ1-1, the V gene TRBV19, with D possibly TRBD1 on 6 matching bases. V shed 3 bases and J shed 0 bases, with 8 bases lying between them. The CDR3 has 14 residues. Germline assignment: CDR1 LNHDA and CDR2 SQIVND (reference sequence). CDR3: CASSMGHLNTEAFF. In DNA form, the CDR3 reads TGTGCCAGTAGTATGGGACATCTGAACACTGAAGCTTTCTTT. Together with reference TRBV19 and TRBJ1-1, the CDR3 gives the full variable domain: DGGITQSPKYLFRKEGQNVTLSCEQNLNHDAMYWYRQDPGQGLRLIYYSQIVNDFQKGDIAEGYSVSREKKESFPLTVTSAQKNPTAFYLCASSMGHLNTEAFFGQGTRLTVV.

V and J are TRBV27 and TRBJ2-1; 12 nucleotides agree with TRBD2. The CDR3 has 20 residues. Looked up from germline, CDR1 is MNHEY and CDR2 is SMNVEV (reference sequence). J lost 7 bases, V lost 0 bases, and 16 bases had no gene match. The CDR3 loop is CASSLSRASGRVRETNEQFF. The DNA of the CDR3 is TGTGCCAGCAGTTTATCTAGGGCTAGCGGGAGGGTGAGAGAAACGAATGAGCAGTTCTTC.

V and J are TRBV5-4 and TRBJ2-1, with TRBD2 matching 8 bases. This CDR3 contains 16 residues. The ends lost 0 bases at V and 6 bases at J; junction bases unmatched: 8. Germline loops: CDR1 SGHNT, CDR2 YYREEE (reference sequence). CDR3 region: CASSLGSGGLLNEQFF. In DNA form, the CDR3 reads TGTGCCAGCAGCTTGGGGTCGGGGGGGTTGCTCAATGAGCAGTTCTTC.

This rearrangement joins TRBV7-8 to TRBJ1-4; D perhaps matches TRBD1 (5 bases). Germline V gene sequence: CDR1 SGHVS, CDR2 FQNEAQ. The CDR3 runs to 14 residues. V lost 2 bases and J 6 bases, leaving 10 bases between the germline ends. DNA for the CDR3: TGTGCCAGCAGCTTATCTTGGGGGGATGAAAAACTGTTTTTT. It translates to CASSLSWGDEKLFF.

CDR3 residues: CASRGREGEKLFF. The DNA of the CDR3 is TGTGCCAGCAGGGGCCGCGAGGGTGAAAAACTGTTTTTT. This chain connects TRBV27 to TRBJ1-4; no clear D gene. Trimming stripped 6 bases from V and 7 bases from J, with 12 bases between. The germline V gene encodes CDR1 MNHEY and CDR2 SMNVEV (reference sequence). CDR3 length: 13 amino acids.

This clone turned up a few times. The rearrangement joins TRBV27 to TRBJ1-6, with D tentatively TRBD1 (6 bases). The germline V and J ends were trimmed by 6 bases and 0 bases, with 12 bases remaining between them. CDR3 length: 16 residues. The germline gives CDR1 MNHEY, CDR2 SMNVEV (reference sequence). Here the CDR3 reads CASRPNRDSYNSPLHF. DNA of the CDR3: TGTGCCAGCAGACCAAACAGGGACTCCTATAATTCACCCCTCCACTTT.

V and J are TRBV28 and TRBJ2-3; maybe TRBD1 (5 bases). Looked up from germline, CDR1 is MDHEN and CDR2 is SYDVKM. The CDR3 spans 15 residues. Trimming shortened V by 4 bases and J by 2 bases, and 13 bases separated the two germline ends. The CDR3: CASSSPGIYTDTQYF. The DNA for the CDR3 is TGTGCCAGCAGTTCTCCAGGGATTTACACAGATACGCAGTATTTT.

The chain recombines TRBV7-2 with TRBJ2-1; D is perhaps TRBD2 (5 bases). V lost 3 bases and J lost 5, with 11 bases in between. This CDR3 has 14 amino acids. Looked up from germline, CDR1 is SGHTA and CDR2 is FQGNSA. The CDR3 reads CASSFQRSHNEQFF. CDR3 coding DNA: TGTGCCAGCAGCTTCCAGCGGAGTCACAATGAGCAGTTCTTC.

This chain uses TRBV20-1 with TRBJ2-1, with 8 bases that match TRBD2. The CDR3 consists of 17 residues. Germline values: CDR1 DFQATT, CDR2 SNEGSKA (reference sequence). The J segment lost 7 bases and the V segment lost 3 bases, leaving 17 bases of the junction unmatched. CDR3 amino acids: CSASPVGWSGSGNEQFF. The DNA of the CDR3 is TGCAGTGCTAGTCCCGTAGGGTGGAGCGGGAGTGGTAATGAGCAGTTCTTC.

This clone was seen only once. CDR3 residues: CASSGLAGGLAYNEQFF. As DNA, the CDR3 is TGTGCCAGCAGTGGTCTAGCGGGAGGGCTGGCCTACAATGAGCAGTTCTTC. The J gene is TRBJ2-1, the V gene TRBV6-1, with 12 bases lining up with TRBD2. The CDR3 loop spans 17 amino acids. Germline V gene lookup returns CDR1 MNHNS and CDR2 SASEGT. V was clipped by 4 bases and J by 2 bases; unmatched bases: 6.

J is TRBJ2-6 and V is TRBV6-4, with D possibly TRBD2 on 6 matching bases. Trimming removed 3 bases at V and 0 bases at J, with 6 bases between. This CDR3 is 15 amino acids long. The germline CDR1 and CDR2 sequences are MRHNA and SNTAGT. Here the CDR3 DNA reads TGTGCCAGCAGTGAGGGAGGCTCTGGGGCCAACGTCCTGACTTTC. This translates into CASSEGGSGANVLTF.

The chain combines TRBV7-2 with TRBJ2-7; tentative D call: TRBD2 (6 bases). Per germline, CDR1 SGHTA and CDR2 FQGNSA. V lost 5 bases and J lost 5, with 13 bases in between. The CDR3 has 13 residues. CDR3 bases: TGTGCCAGCAGCGACCGGAGGGGAAACGAGCAGTACTTC. Residues: CASSDRRGNEQYF.

The V and J genes are TRBV28 and TRBJ1-2, with TRBD1 identical over 10 bases. The V segment lost 4 bases and the J segment 5 bases; nucleotides outside the gene matches: 4. Germline-derived CDR1 and CDR2 are MDHEN and SYDVKM. The CDR3 length is 14 residues. CDR3 coding DNA: TGTGCCAGCAGTTCTTGGACAGGGGGATATGGCTACACCTTC. Translated, it gives CASSSWTGGYGYTF.

The chain combines TRBV15 with TRBJ2-4; 9 bases match TRBD1. This CDR3 contains 18 residues. Losses at the gene ends were 1 base for V and 1 base for J; bases not matched to a gene: 8. Germline CDR1 and CDR2: LNHNV and YYDKDF (reference sequence). As DNA, the CDR3 is TGTGCCACCAGCAGAGTACAGGGGGCGGGAACCGCCAAAAACATTCAGTACTTC. This encodes CATSRVQGAGTAKNIQYF.

At least ten counts were recorded for this clone. The chain's CDR3 is CASSFPGQGYEQYF. CDR3 DNA: TGTGCCAGCAGCTTCCCTGGACAGGGCTACGAGCAGTACTTC. The V and J genes are TRBV5-4 and TRBJ2-7; TRBD1 aligns across 8 bases. There are 14 residues in the CDR3. The V segment lost 2 bases and the J segment 3 bases; nucleotides outside the gene matches: 4. The germline V gene encodes CDR1 SGHNT and CDR2 YYREEE (reference sequence). The full variable domain, in which reference TRBV5-4 and TRBJ2-7 provide the parts outside the CDR3, is ETGVTQSPTHLIKTRGQQVTLRCSSQSGHNTVSWYQQALGQGPQFIFQYYREEENGRGNFPPRFSGLQFPNYSSELNVNALELDDSALYLCASSFPGQGYEQYFGPGTRLTVT.

This clone was counted a few times. The chain combines TRBV7-9 with TRBJ2-3; 7 bases fit TRBD2. Germline CDR1 reads SEHNR; CDR2 reads FQNEAQ (reference sequence). The CDR3 contains 17 residues. Germline trimming cut 5 bases from V and 0 bases from J; bases unmatched to any gene: 11. The CDR3 region is CASSPLGTSASTDTQYF. For the CDR3, the DNA is TGTGCCAGCAGCCCCCTTGGTACTAGCGCCAGCACAGATACGCAGTATTTT.

This sequence joins TRBV19 and TRBJ2-1, with 8 bases lining up with TRBD2. The CDR3 spans 17 residues. V shed 2 bases, J shed 0 bases, and the junction held 6 bases outside the gene matches. CDR1 is LNHDA, CDR2 SQIVND, per germline (reference sequence). This chain's CDR3 is CASSIKGSGSSYNEQFF. DNA of the CDR3: TGTGCCAGTAGTATAAAGGGGAGCGGGAGCTCCTACAATGAGCAGTTCTTC.

The V gene is TRBV3-1 (or the pseudogene TRBV3-2), the J gene TRBJ2-1, with a tentative D call TRBD1 (6 bases). V lost 1 base and J lost 13, with 11 bases in between. CDR1 LGHDT and CDR2 YNNKEL come from the germline V gene (reference sequence). There are 12 residues in the CDR3. The DNA for the CDR3 is TGTGCCAGCAGCCAAGGGGGGACAACCCAGTTCTTC. Protein: CASSQGGTTQFF.

This chain connects TRBV14 to TRBJ2-1; D unclear. The V gene's germline CDR1 is SGHDN and CDR2 FVKESK. V was pared by 1 base and J by 4 bases, with 5 bases between. This CDR3 spans 13 amino acids. The CDR3 sequence is CASSQAHYNEQFF. CDR3 sequence (DNA): TGTGCCAGCAGCCAAGCCCATTACAATGAGCAGTTCTTC.

This clone has a handful of counts. The chain employs TRBV2 and TRBJ2-2; D ambiguous. The CDR3 runs 14 residues. Between the trimmed V and J ends, which lost 2 bases and 1 base, there was a span of 5 bases. Germline values: CDR1 SNHLY, CDR2 FYNNEI. CDR3 region: CASSESLNTGELFF. As DNA, the CDR3 is TGTGCCAGCAGTGAAAGCTTGAACACCGGGGAGCTGTTTTTT.

The genes are TRBV28 and TRBJ1-2; D unclear. The V gene's germline CDR1 is MDHEN and CDR2 SYDVKM. This CDR3 spans 11 amino acids. The V and J ends lost 3 bases and 9 bases respectively, with 8 bases between them. DNA for the CDR3: TGTGCCAGCAGTTTTTGGCAGAGCTACACCTTC. This translates into CASSFWQSYTF.

J is TRBJ2-7 and V is TRBV7-2; TRBD2 matches 9 bases. The CDR3 contains 16 residues. V trimming: 0 bases; J trimming: 2 bases; junction bases outside the gene matches: 5. Germline-derived CDR1 and CDR2 are SGHTA and FQGNSA. CDR3 nucleotides: TGTGCCAGCAGCTTAGCGTCTAGCGGGGCCGCCTACGAGCAGTACTTC. It encodes CASSLASSGAAYEQYF.

This clone was counted a few times. The gene calls are TRBV5-8 and TRBJ1-4, with 10 bases lining up with TRBD1. Unmatched junction bases numbered 3, after V lost 0 bases and J lost 4 bases. This CDR3 is built from 16 residues. Germline values: CDR1 SGHTS, CDR2 YDEGEE. CDR3 coding DNA: TGTGCCAGCAGCTTGGGAGGACAGGGGGGTAATGAAAAACTGTTTTTT. Protein: CASSLGGQGGNEKLFF.

The gene calls are TRBV5-1 and TRBJ2-3; 8 bases align to TRBD1. Trimming took 4 bases from V and 2 from J; bases not matched to a gene: 6. The CDR3 loop spans 15 amino acids. Per germline, CDR1 SGHRS and CDR2 YFSETQ. CDR3: CASSLGTGDTDTQYF. The CDR3, as DNA: TGCGCCAGCAGCCTCGGGACAGGAGACACAGATACGCAGTATTTT.

This clone was detected only a few times. The V gene is TRBV7-9, the J gene TRBJ1-2, with 7 bases that match TRBD1. This CDR3 contains 15 residues. The germline V gene has CDR1 SEHNR and CDR2 FQNEAQ (reference sequence). The ends lost 4 bases at V and 4 bases at J; junction bases unmatched: 9. CDR3 sequence: CASSSTGTAFYGYTF. In DNA, the CDR3 is TGTGCCAGCAGCTCGACCGGGACAGCCTTCTATGGCTACACCTTC.

This sequence joins TRBV18 and TRBJ2-1; perhaps TRBD2 as D (5 bases). The CDR3 covers 15 residues. Per germline, CDR1 KGHSH and CDR2 LQKENI. Trimming removed 3 bases at V and 9 bases at J, with 18 bases between. The CDR3 DNA is TGTGCCAGCTCACCCACCGCGGGCCTGAGAGGTGAGCAGTTCTTC. Protein sequence: CASSPTAGLRGEQFF.

This chain connects TRBV10-2 to TRBJ2-7, with 11 bases fitting TRBD1. CDR3 length: 13 amino acids. Germline lookup yields CDR1 WSHSY and CDR2 SAAADI. V dropped 6 bases and J dropped 6; count of bases not matched to a gene: 4. DNA for the CDR3: TGCGCCAGCAGGGACAGGGGGCTCGGCGAGCAGTACTTC. Protein product: CASRDRGLGEQYF.